This entry is about one T cell receptor (beta chain). This CDR3 region has 12 residues. V dropped 6 bases and J dropped 3 bases, with 9 bases sitting between them. Germline V gene lookup returns CDR1 SNHLY and CDR2 FYNNEI. This specimen comes from a study of blood T cell repertoires in COVID-19. This table comes from immunoSEQ multiplex PCR, and its TCRdb copy is limited to in-frame clones, with some not included. The sample consists of fewer than 250,000 clones, 65% to 85% of them appearing once. The chain carries TRBV2 and TRBJ2-7; D possibly corresponds to TRBD2 (5 bases). Material: peripheral blood. This receptor was obtained from a woman in her fifties or sixties with acute or convalescent COVID-19. CDR3 protein: CASSPGGYEQYF. The CDR3 nucleotides are TGTGCCAGCAGCCCCGGAGGCTACGAGCAGTACTTC.